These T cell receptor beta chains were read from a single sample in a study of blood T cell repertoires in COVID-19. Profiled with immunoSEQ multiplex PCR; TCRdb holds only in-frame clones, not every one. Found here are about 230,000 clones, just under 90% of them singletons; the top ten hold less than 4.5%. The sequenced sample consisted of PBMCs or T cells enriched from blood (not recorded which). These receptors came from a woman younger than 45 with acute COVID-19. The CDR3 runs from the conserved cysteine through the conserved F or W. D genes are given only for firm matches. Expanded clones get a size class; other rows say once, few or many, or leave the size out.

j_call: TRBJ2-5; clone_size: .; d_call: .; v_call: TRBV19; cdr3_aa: CASSMNLYETQYF; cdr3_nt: TGTGCCAGTAGTATGAACTTGTACGAGACCCAGTACTTC
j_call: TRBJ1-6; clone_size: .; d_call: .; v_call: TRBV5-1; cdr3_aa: CASSAAGTNYNSPLHF; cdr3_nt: TGCGCCAGCAGCGCCGCCGGGACAAACTATAATTCACCCCTCCACTTT
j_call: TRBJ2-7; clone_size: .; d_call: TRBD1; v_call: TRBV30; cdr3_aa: CAWSVGDSLSYEQYF; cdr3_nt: TGTGCCTGGAGTGTAGGGGACAGTCTCTCCTACGAGCAGTACTTC
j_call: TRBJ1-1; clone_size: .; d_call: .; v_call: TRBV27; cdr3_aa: CASSFGKSGTEAFF; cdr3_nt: TGTGCCAGCAGTTTTGGGAAGTCAGGGACTGAAGCTTTCTTT
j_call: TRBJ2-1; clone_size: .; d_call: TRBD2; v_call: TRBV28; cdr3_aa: CASSISGGAFVEQFF; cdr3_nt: TGTGCCAGCAGTATTAGCGGGGGGGCCTTCGTTGAGCAGTTCTTC
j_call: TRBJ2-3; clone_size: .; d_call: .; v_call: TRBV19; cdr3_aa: CASNSQGRFSTDTQYF; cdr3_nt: TGTGCCAGTAATTCCCAGGGTAGGTTTAGCACAGATACGCAGTATTTT
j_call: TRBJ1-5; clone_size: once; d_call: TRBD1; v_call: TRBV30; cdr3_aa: CAWSVRRGAISNQPQHF; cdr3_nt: TGTGCCTGGAGTGTACGCAGGGGGGCCATTAGCAATCAGCCCCAGCATTTT
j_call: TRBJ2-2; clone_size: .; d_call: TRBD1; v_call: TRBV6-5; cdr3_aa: CASSWTGAGELFF; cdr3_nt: TGTGCCAGCAGTTGGACAGGGGCCGGGGAGCTGTTTTTT
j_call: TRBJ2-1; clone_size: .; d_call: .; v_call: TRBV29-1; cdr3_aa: CSVPAPGLTYNEQFF; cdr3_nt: TGCAGCGTTCCCGCCCCCGGGTTGACCTACAATGAGCAGTTCTTC
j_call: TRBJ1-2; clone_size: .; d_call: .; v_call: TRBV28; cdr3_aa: CASSSPEGGGPRRGYTF; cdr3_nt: TGTGCCAGCAGTTCCCCTGAGGGGGGAGGGCCCCGGAGGGGCTACACCTTC
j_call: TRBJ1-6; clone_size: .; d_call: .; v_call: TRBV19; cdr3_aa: CASSIVRGYSPLHF; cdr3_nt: TGTGCCAGTAGTATAGTGAGGGGGTATTCACCCCTCCACTTT
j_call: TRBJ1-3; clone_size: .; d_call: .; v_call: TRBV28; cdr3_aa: CASSLSGADVSASGNTIYF; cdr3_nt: TGTGCCAGCAGTTTATCAGGGGCGGACGTCTCGGCCTCTGGAAACACCATATATTTT
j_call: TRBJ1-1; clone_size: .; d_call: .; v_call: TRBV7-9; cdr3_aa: CASSLAGTTEAFF; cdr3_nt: TGTGCCAGCAGCTTGGCGGGGACCACTGAAGCTTTCTTT
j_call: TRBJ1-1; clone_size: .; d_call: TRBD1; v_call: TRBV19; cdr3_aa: CASSPPTGLGTEAFF; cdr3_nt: TGTGCCAGTAGTCCCCCGACAGGGTTAGGCACTGAAGCTTTCTTT
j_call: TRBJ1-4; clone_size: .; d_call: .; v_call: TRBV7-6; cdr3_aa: CASSENRNNEKLFF; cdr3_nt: TGTGCCAGCAGCGAGAACAGGAACAATGAAAAACTGTTTTTT
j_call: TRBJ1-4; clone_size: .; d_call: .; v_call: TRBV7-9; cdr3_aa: CASSAYGQGGNEKLFF; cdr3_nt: TGTGCCAGCAGCGCCTACGGTCAGGGTGGGAATGAAAAACTGTTTTTT
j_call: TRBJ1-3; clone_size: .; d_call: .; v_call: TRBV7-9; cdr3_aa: CASSRAREVNTIYF; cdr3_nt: TGTGCCAGCAGCCGTGCCAGGGAAGTAAACACCATATATTTT
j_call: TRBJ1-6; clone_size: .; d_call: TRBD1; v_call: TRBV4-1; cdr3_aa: CASSPRDSYNSPLHF; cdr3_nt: TGCGCCAGCAGCCCCCGGGACAGTTATAATTCACCCCTCCACTTT
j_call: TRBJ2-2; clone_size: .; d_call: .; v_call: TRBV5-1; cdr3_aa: CASSIRGWGRTGELFF; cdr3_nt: TGCGCCAGCAGCATAAGAGGTTGGGGGCGGACCGGGGAGCTGTTTTTT
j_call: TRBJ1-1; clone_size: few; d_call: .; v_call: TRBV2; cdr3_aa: CASTPYTEAFF; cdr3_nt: TGTGCCAGCACCCCGTACACTGAAGCTTTCTTT
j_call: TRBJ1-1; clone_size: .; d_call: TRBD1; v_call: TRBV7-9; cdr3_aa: CASSLLTGMNTEAFF; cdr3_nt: TGTGCCAGCAGCTTGCTGACAGGGATGAACACTGAAGCTTTCTTT
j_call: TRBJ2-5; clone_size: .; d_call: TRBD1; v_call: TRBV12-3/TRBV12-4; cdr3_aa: CASTPTGGKTQYF; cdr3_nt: TGTGCCAGCACCCCGACAGGGGGAAAGACCCAGTACTTC
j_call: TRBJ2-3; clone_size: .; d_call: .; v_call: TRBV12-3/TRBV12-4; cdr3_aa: CASSWTVTDTQYF; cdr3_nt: TGTGCCAGCAGCTGGACAGTCACAGATACGCAGTATTTT
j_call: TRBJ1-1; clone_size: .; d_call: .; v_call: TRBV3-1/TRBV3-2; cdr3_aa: CASSQNKWTSGAFF; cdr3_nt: TGTGCCAGCAGCCAAAATAAGTGGACATCTGGAGCTTTCTTT
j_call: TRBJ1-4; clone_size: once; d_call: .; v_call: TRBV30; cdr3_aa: CAWEGGVIGEKLFF; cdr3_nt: TGTGCCTGGGAAGGAGGGGTGATTGGCGAAAAACTGTTTTTT
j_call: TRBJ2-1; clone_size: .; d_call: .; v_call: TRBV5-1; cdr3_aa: CASSHGRVGYNEQFF; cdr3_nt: TGCGCCAGCAGCCACGGGCGGGTGGGGTACAATGAGCAGTTCTTC
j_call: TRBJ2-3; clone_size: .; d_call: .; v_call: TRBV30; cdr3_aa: CAWSVGTSGHGTDTQYF; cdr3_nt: TGTGCCTGGAGTGTAGGGACCTCGGGACACGGCACAGATACGCAGTATTTT
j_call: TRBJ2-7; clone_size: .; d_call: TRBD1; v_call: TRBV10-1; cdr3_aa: CASSGTGAYEQYF; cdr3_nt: TGCGCCAGCAGTGGGACAGGCGCCTACGAGCAGTACTTC
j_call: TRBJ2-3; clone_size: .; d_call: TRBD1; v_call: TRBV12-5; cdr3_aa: CASGSGQGLDTQYF; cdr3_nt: TGTGCTAGTGGCTCGGGACAGGGGTTAGATACGCAGTATTTT
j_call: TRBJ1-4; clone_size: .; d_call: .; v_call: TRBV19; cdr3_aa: CASSRGLTNEKLFF; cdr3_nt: TGTGCCAGTAGTCGAGGGCTAACTAATGAAAAACTGTTTTTT
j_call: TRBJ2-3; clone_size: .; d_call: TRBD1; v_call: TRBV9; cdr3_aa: CASSDGQGLTDTQYF; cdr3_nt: TGTGCCAGCAGCGACGGACAGGGACTCACAGATACGCAGTATTTT
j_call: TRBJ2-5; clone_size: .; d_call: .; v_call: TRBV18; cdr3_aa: CASSPHRQETQYF; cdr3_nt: TGTGCCAGCTCACCTCACAGACAAGAGACCCAGTACTTC
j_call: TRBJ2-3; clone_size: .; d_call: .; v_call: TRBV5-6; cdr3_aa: CASSFIADTQYF; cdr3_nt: TGTGCCAGCAGCTTTATCGCAGATACGCAGTATTTT
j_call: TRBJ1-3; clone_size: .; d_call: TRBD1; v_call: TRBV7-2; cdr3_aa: CASSLGAQGAGNTIYF; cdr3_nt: TGTGCCAGCAGCTTAGGGGCACAGGGGGCCGGAAACACCATATATTTT
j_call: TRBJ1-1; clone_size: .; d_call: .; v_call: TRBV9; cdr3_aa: CASSPEEGEAFF; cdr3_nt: TGTGCCAGCAGCCCCGAGGAGGGAGAAGCTTTCTTT
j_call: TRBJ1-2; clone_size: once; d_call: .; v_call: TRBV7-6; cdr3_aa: CASSLATGGGYTF; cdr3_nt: TGTGCCAGCAGCTTAGCCACAGGTGGCGGCTACACCTTC
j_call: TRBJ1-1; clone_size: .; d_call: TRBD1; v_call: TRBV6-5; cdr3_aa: CASRLQGSDTEAFF; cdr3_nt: TGTGCCAGCAGACTACAGGGGTCGGACACTGAAGCTTTCTTT
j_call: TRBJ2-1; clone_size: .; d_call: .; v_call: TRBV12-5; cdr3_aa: CASGFTLGTYNEQFF; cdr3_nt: TGTGCTAGTGGTTTTACTTTGGGCACTTACAATGAGCAGTTCTTC
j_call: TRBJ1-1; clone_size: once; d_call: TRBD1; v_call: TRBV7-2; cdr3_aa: CASSLGTGREGAFF; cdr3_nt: TGTGCCAGCAGCTTAGGGACAGGGCGAGAAGGAGCTTTCTTT
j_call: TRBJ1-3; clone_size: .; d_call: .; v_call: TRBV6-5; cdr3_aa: CASHTGMSSGNTIYF; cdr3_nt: TGTGCCAGCCACACAGGGATGTCCTCTGGAAACACCATATATTTT
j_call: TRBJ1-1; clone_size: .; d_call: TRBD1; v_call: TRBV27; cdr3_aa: CASLRGVGTEAFF; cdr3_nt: TGTGCCAGCCTCAGGGGGGTAGGCACTGAAGCTTTCTTT
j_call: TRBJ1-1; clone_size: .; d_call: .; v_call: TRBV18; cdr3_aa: CASSPLHRENTEAFF; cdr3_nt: TGTGCCAGCTCACCACTTCACAGAGAGAACACTGAAGCTTTCTTT
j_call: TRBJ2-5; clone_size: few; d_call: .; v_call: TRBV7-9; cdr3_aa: CASSLDEAAGVETQYF; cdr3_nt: TGTGCCAGCAGCTTAGATGAGGCGGCGGGTGTGGAGACCCAGTACTTC
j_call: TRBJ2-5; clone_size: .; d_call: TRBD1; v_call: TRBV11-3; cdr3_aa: CASSSGQGSGETQYF; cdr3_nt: TGTGCCAGCAGCTCAGGACAGGGATCTGGAGAGACCCAGTACTTC
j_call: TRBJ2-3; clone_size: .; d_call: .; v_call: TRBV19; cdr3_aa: CASSFQMKFTDTQYF; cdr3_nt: TGTGCCAGTAGTTTCCAGATGAAATTCACAGATACGCAGTATTTT
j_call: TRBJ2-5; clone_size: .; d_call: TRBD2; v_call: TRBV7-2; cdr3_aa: CASSPGLAEETQYF; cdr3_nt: TGTGCCAGCAGCCCAGGACTAGCGGAAGAGACCCAGTACTTC
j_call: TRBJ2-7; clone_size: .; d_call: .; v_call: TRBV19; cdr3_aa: CASSAQQTSYEQYF; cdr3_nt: TGTGCCAGTAGTGCCCAACAGACCTCCTACGAGCAGTACTTC
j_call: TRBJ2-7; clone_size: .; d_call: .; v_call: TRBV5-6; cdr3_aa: CASSQDSSYEQYF; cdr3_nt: TGTGCCAGCAGCCAGGACAGCTCCTACGAGCAGTACTTC
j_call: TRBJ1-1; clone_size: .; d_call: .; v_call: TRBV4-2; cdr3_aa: CASSQEESVNTEAFF; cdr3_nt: TGTGCCAGCAGCCAAGAAGAGAGTGTGAACACTGAAGCTTTCTTT
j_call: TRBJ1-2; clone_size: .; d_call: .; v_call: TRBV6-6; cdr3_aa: CASSYRQGGYGYTF; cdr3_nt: TGTGCCAGCAGTTACAGGCAGGGAGGCTATGGCTACACCTTC
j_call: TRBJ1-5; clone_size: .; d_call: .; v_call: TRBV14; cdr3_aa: CASSRGVNQPQHF; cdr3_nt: TGTGCCAGCAGTCGGGGGGTCAATCAGCCCCAGCATTTT
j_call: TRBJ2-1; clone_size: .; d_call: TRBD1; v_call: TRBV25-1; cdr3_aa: CASSGRGTGPYNEQFF; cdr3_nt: TGTGCCAGCAGTGGACGAGGGACAGGGCCCTACAATGAGCAGTTCTTC
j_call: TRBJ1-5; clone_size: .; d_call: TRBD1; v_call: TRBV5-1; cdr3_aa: CASSMTGGDGQPQHF; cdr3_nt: TGCGCCAGCAGCATGACAGGGGGTGATGGTCAGCCCCAGCATTTT
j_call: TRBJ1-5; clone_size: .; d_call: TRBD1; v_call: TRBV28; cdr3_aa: CASRPPTGPGSNQPQHF; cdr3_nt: TGTGCCAGCAGACCCCCGACAGGGCCGGGTAGCAATCAGCCCCAGCATTTT
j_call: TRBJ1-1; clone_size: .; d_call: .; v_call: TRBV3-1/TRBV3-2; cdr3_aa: CASSLRESNTEAFF; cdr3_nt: TGTGCCAGCAGCCTAAGGGAGAGTAACACTGAAGCTTTCTTT
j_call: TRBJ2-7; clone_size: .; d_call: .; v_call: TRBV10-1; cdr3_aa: CASSPGSSYEQYF; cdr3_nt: TGCGCCAGCAGCCCCGGGAGCTCCTACGAGCAGTACTTC
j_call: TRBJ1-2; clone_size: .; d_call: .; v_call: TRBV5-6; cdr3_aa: CASSPRGGWYGYTF; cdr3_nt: TGTGCCAGCAGCCCCCGGGGGGGTTGGTATGGCTACACCTTC